This T cell receptor beta chain was retrieved from a study of T cell repertoires in ileal Crohn's disease. At the level of the study: At surgery, approximately 33% of patients smoked, with median disease duration about eight years.

Findings and limits, study-wide: Sorted CD8 T cells held more high-frequency clones than CD4. Endoscopic recurrence occurred in every patient whose clonality exceeded 26.8%. Clonal expansions were more frequent in active smokers than non-smokers at surgery.

The data were produced by immunoSEQ multiplex PCR, yet TCRdb's version contains in-frame clones alone and is incomplete. The sample has just under 7,500 clones, about 79% seen once; the top ten hold roughly 7.5%. Comment on this clone: Its target is not known.

The CDR3 runs 15 residues. J was trimmed by 5 bases and V by 0 bases; bases with no gene match: 5. The V gene's germline CDR1 is SGDLS and CDR2 YYNGEE. The origin of this receptor is an adult with Crohn's disease. The J gene is TRBJ2-5, the V gene TRBV9; TRBD2 agrees at 9 bases. The sample was ileal tissue. The CDR3 here is CASSVGLAGVETQYF. DNA for the CDR3: TGTGCCAGCAGCGTAGGTTTAGCGGGAGTGGAGACCCAGTACTTC.